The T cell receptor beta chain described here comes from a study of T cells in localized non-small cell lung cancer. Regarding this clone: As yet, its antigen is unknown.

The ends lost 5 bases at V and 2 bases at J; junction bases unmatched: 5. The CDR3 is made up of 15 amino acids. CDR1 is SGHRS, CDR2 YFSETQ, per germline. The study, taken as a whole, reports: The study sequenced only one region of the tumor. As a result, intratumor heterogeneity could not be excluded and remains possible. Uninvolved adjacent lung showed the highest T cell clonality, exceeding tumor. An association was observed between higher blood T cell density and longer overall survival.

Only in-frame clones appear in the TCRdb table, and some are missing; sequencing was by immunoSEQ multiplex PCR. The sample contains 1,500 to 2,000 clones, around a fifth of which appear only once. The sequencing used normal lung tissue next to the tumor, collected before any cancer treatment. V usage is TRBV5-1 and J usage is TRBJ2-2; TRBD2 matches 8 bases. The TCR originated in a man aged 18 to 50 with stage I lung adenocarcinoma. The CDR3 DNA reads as TGCGCCAGCAGTTTTAGCGGGGAAAACACCGGGGAGCTGTTTTTT. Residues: CASSFSGENTGELFF. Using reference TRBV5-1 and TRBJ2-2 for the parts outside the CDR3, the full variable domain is KAGVTQTPRYLIKTRGQQVTLSCSPISGHRSVSWYQQTPGQGLQFLFEYFSETQRNKGNFPGRFSGRQFSNSRSEMNVSTLELGDSALYLCASSFSGENTGELFFGEGSRLTVL.